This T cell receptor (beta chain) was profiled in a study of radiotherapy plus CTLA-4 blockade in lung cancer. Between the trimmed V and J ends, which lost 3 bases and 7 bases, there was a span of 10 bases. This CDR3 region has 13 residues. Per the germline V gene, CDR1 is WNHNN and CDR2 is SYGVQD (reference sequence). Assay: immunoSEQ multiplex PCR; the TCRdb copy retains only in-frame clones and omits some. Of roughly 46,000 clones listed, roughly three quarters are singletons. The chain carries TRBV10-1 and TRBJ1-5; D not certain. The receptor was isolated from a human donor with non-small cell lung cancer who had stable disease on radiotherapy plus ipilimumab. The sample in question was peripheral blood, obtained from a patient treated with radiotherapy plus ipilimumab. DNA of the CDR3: TGCGCCAGCAGTGATGGGTGGAACCAGCCCCAGCATTTT. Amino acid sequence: CASSDGWNQPQHF.